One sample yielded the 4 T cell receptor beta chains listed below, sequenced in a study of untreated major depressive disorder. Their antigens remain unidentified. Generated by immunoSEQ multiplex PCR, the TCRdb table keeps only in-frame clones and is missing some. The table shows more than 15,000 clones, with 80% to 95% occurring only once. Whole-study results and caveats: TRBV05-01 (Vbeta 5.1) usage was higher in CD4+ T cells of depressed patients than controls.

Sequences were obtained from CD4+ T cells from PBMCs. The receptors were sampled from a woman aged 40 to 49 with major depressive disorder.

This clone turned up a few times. DNA for the CDR3: TGTGCCAGCAGCTCCAACAGGGGAGACGAGCAGTACTTC. Protein: CASSSNRGDEQYF. The V call is TRBV11-3, the J call TRBJ2-7, with 7 bases identical to TRBD1. This CDR3 region has 13 residues. Looked up from germline, CDR1 is SGHNT and CDR2 is YENEEA. V dropped 4 bases and J dropped 5; count of bases not matched to a gene: 5. Full variable domain (missing parts from reference TRBV11-3 and TRBJ2-7): EAGVVQSPRYKIIEKKQPVAFWCNPISGHNTLYWYLQNLGQGPELLIRYENEEAVDDSQLPKDRFSAERLKGVDSTLKIQPAELGDSAVYLCASSSNRGDEQYFGPGTRLTVT.

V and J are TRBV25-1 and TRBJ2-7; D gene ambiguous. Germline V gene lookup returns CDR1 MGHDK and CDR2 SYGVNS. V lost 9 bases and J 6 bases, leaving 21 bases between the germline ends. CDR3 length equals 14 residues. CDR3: CARPRPYNFCEQYV. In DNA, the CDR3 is TGTGCCAGACCCCGACCTTACAATTTTTGCGAGCAGTACGTC.

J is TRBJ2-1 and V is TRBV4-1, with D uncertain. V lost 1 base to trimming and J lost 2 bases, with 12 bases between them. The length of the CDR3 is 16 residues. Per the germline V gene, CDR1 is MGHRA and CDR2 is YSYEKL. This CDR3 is CASSQGPSGTYNEQFF. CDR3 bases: TGCGCCAGCAGCCAAGGCCCCAGTGGAACCTACAATGAGCAGTTCTTC.

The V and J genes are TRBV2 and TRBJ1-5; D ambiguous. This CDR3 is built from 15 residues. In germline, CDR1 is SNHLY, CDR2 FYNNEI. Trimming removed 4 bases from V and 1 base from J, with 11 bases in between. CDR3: CASSGPLGSNQPQHF. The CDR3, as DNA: TGTGCCAGCAGTGGCCCTCTCGGGAGCAATCAGCCCCAGCATTTT. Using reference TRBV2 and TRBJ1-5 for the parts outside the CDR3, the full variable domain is EPEVTQTPSHQVTQMGQEVILRCVPISNHLYFYWYRQILGQKVEFLVSFYNNEISEKSEIFDDQFSVERPDGSNFTLKIRSTKLEDSAMYFCASSGPLGSNQPQHFGDGTRLSIL.